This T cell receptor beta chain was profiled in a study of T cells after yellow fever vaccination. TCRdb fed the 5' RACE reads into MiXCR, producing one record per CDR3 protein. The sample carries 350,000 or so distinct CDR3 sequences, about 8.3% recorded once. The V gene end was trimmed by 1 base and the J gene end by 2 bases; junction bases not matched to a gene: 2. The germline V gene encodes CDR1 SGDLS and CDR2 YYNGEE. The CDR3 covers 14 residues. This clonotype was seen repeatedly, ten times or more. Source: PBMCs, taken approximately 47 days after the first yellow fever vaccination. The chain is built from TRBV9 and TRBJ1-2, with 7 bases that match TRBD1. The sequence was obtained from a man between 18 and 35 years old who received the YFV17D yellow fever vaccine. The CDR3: CASSVQGQNYGYTF. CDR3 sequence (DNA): TGTGCCAGCAGCGTACAGGGACAGAACTATGGCTACACCTTC. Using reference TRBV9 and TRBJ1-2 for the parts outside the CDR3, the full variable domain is DSGVTQTPKHLITATGQRVTLRCSPRSGDLSVYWYQQSLDQGLQFLIQYYNGEERAKGNILERFSAQQFPDLHSELNLSSLELGDSALYFCASSVQGQNYGYTFGSGTRLTVV.